The clone carrying this T cell receptor beta chain has only one observation. The authors split each subset's genomic DNA evenly across several immunoSEQ plates. The method was immunoSEQ multiplex PCR; TCRdb's version includes in-frame clones alone and lacks a portion of them. The sample has about 2 million clones; 95% are singletons. The entry originates in a study of shared clonotypes between healthy human individuals. The CDR3 has 14 residues. Trimming cost V 3 bases and J 4 bases, with 12 bases left between them. The germline gives CDR1 MNHNS, CDR2 SASEGT. Study donors comprised healthy, HIV-negative adults devoid of recent acute infection or vaccination. Both subsets, CD45RA+ naive and CD45RA-negative memory, were split from the CD4+ cells.

Sequencing was done on a sample of naive CD4+ T cells sorted from blood. The subset denotes: CD45RA+ positively selected. The chain joins TRBV6-1 to TRBJ2-5; possibly TRBD2 for D (5 bases). The receptor was derived from a young man in good health. This chain's CDR3 is CASSDTNGRETQYF. As DNA, the CDR3 is TGTGCCAGCAGTGACACCAATGGGAGAGAGACCCAGTACTTC.